Listed below are T cell receptor beta chains from one sample, sequenced in a study of tissue T cells after allogeneic stem cell transplantation. The assay was immunoSEQ multiplex PCR, and TCRdb's table has in-frame clones only and misses some. The table records under 4,500 clones, approximately 64% of them present only once. The specimen was left colon tissue, collected at autopsy. The receptors derive from a male donor older than 55 with lung cancer. Each CDR3 is given with its conserved first and last residue. Each record gives: J gene, V gene, clone size, D gene, CDR3 DNA, CDR3 protein. D genes are given only for firm matches. Rows give clone size only sometimes, using once, few, many, or a class for an expanded clone.

j_call: TRBJ2-1; v_call: TRBV10-3; clone_size: -; d_call: TRBD2; cdr3_nt: TGTGCCATCAGCCCGGGACTAGCGATAAATGAGCAGTTCTTC; cdr3_aa: CAISPGLAINEQFF
j_call: TRBJ2-3; v_call: TRBV18; clone_size: -; d_call: -; cdr3_nt: TGTGCCAGCTCACCTCCCGCAGATACGCAGTATTTT; cdr3_aa: CASSPPADTQYF
j_call: TRBJ1-3; v_call: TRBV11-2; clone_size: few; d_call: -; cdr3_nt: TGTGCCAGCAGTTACCACGGGATTCTAAACACCATATATTTT; cdr3_aa: CASSYHGILNTIYF
j_call: TRBJ2-3; v_call: TRBV9; clone_size: -; d_call: -; cdr3_nt: TGTGCCAGCAGCGTAGAATCGGGGGATACGCAGTATTTT; cdr3_aa: CASSVESGDTQYF
j_call: TRBJ1-3; v_call: TRBV9; clone_size: -; d_call: -; cdr3_nt: TGTGCCAGCAGCTTTGTGGGGGTCCCCTCTGGAAACACCATATATTTT; cdr3_aa: CASSFVGVPSGNTIYF
j_call: TRBJ1-1; v_call: TRBV14; clone_size: -; d_call: TRBD1; cdr3_nt: TGTGCCAGCAGCCAGAACACAGGGGCCGGACGTGAAGCTTTCTTT; cdr3_aa: CASSQNTGAGREAFF
j_call: TRBJ2-2; v_call: TRBV21-1; clone_size: -; d_call: -; cdr3_nt: TGTGCCAACGTGGGACTAGCGGAGGTGAACACCGGGGAGCTGTTTTTT; cdr3_aa: CANVGLAEVNTGELFF
j_call: TRBJ2-1; v_call: TRBV7-2; clone_size: few; d_call: TRBD2; cdr3_nt: TGTGCCAGCAGCCCCCGGGCGGGGGAATACAATGAGCAGTTCTTC; cdr3_aa: CASSPRAGEYNEQFF
j_call: TRBJ1-1; v_call: TRBV6-5; clone_size: -; d_call: TRBD1; cdr3_nt: TGTGCCACCGCTTTTAACAGGGGGAGCACTGAAGCTTTCTTT; cdr3_aa: CATAFNRGSTEAFF
j_call: TRBJ1-2; v_call: TRBV29-1; clone_size: -; d_call: -; cdr3_nt: TGCAGCGGACTCGGGGCCTATGGCTACACCTTC; cdr3_aa: CSGLGAYGYTF
j_call: TRBJ1-1; v_call: TRBV9; clone_size: -; d_call: -; cdr3_nt: TGTGCCAGCAGCGAAAATAATCTGAACACTGAAGCTTTCTTT; cdr3_aa: CASSENNLNTEAFF
j_call: TRBJ2-2; v_call: TRBV7-2; clone_size: -; d_call: -; cdr3_nt: TGTGCCAGCAGCTTACTTGCAGGGGCGAACACCGGGGAGCTGTTTTTT; cdr3_aa: CASSLLAGANTGELFF
j_call: TRBJ2-7; v_call: TRBV28; clone_size: -; d_call: -; cdr3_nt: TGTGCCAGCACCTCACTGAACTACGAGCAGTACTTC; cdr3_aa: CASTSLNYEQYF
j_call: TRBJ2-7; v_call: TRBV6-5; clone_size: -; d_call: TRBD1; cdr3_nt: TGTGCCAGCAGGAGGGACAGGAGCTCCTACGAGCAGTACTTC; cdr3_aa: CASRRDRSSYEQYF
j_call: TRBJ1-6; v_call: TRBV28; clone_size: -; d_call: -; cdr3_nt: TGTGCCAGCCAAATAGTACGCGACAGATATTCACCCCTCCACTTT; cdr3_aa: CASQIVRDRYSPLHF
j_call: TRBJ1-1; v_call: TRBV7-9; clone_size: -; d_call: -; cdr3_nt: TGTGCCAGCAGCTTAGACCTCACTGAAGCTTTCTTT; cdr3_aa: CASSLDLTEAFF
j_call: TRBJ2-7; v_call: TRBV7-2; clone_size: few; d_call: TRBD1; cdr3_nt: TGTGCCAGCAGACGAGACAGGGGGCTATTCTACGAGCAGTACTTC; cdr3_aa: CASRRDRGLFYEQYF
j_call: TRBJ1-6; v_call: TRBV7-9; clone_size: -; d_call: -; cdr3_nt: TGTGCCAGCAGCTTACAGGGGAACTCACCCCTCCACTTT; cdr3_aa: CASSLQGNSPLHF
j_call: TRBJ1-5; v_call: TRBV27; clone_size: -; d_call: -; cdr3_nt: TGTGCCAGCAGTTTATTGGCAGTAAATAGCAATCAGCCCCAGCATTTT; cdr3_aa: CASSLLAVNSNQPQHF